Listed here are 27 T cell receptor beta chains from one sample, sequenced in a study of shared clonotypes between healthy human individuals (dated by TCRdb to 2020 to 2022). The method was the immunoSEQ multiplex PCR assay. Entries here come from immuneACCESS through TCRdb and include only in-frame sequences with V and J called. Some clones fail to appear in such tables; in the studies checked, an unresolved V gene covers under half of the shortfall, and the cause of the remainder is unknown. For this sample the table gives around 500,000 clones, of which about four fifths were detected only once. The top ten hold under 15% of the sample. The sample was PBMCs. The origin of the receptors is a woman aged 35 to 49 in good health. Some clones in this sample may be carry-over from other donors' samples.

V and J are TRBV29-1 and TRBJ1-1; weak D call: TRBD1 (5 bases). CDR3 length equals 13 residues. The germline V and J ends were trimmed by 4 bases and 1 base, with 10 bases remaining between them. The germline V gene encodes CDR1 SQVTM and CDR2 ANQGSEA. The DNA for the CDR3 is TGCAGCGTTGTGGGGGACCCGAACACTGAAGCTTTCTTT. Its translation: CSVVGDPNTEAFF.

The CDR3 spells CASSHPIRPGTGSWETQYF. CDR3 DNA: TGTGCCAGCAGCCATCCAATTCGTCCCGGGACAGGGAGTTGGGAGACCCAGTACTTC. The chain couples TRBV4-2 to TRBJ2-5, with 9 positions matching TRBD1. CDR1 is LGHNA, CDR2 YNFKEQ, per germline. V was clipped by 3 bases and J by 5 bases; unmatched bases: 19. CDR3 length equals 19 residues.

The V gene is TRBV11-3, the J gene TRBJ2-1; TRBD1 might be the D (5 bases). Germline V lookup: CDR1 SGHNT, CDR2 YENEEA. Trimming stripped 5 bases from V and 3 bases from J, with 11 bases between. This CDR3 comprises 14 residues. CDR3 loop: CASSRRQRYNEQFF. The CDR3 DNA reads TGTGCCAGCAGCCGCCGACAGCGCTACAATGAGCAGTTCTTC.

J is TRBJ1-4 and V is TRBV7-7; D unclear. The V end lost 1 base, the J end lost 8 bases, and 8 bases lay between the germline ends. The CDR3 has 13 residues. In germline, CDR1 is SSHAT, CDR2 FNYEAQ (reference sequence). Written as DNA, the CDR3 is TGTGCCAGCAGCTTAGTGGTCGGGGAAAAACTGTTTTTT. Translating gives CASSLVVGEKLFF.

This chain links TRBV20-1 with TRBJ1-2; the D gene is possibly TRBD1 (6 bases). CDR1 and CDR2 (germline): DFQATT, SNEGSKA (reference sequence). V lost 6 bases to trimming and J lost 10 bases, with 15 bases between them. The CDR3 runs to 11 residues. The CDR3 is CSAGAGDAYTF. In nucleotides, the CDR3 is TGCAGTGCCGGGGCAGGGGATGCCTACACCTTC.

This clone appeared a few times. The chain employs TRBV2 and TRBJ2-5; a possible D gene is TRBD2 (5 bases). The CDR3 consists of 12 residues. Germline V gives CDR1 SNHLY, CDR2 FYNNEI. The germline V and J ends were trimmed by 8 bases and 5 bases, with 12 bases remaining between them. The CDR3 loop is CASQTRGETQYF. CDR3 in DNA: TGTGCCAGCCAGACCAGAGGGGAGACCCAGTACTTC. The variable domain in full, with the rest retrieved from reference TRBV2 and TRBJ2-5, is EPEVTQTPSHQVTQMGQEVILRCVPISNHLYFYWYRQILGQKVEFLVSFYNNEISEKSEIFDDQFSVERPDGSNFTLKIRSTKLEDSAMYFCASQTRGETQYFGPGTRLLVL.

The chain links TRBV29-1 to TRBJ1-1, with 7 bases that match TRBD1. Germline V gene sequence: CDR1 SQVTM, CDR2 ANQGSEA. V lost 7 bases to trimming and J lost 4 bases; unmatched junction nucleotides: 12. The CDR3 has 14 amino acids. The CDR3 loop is CSAKPQGGSTEAFF. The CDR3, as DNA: TGCAGCGCCAAGCCCCAGGGGGGGAGCACTGAAGCTTTCTTT.

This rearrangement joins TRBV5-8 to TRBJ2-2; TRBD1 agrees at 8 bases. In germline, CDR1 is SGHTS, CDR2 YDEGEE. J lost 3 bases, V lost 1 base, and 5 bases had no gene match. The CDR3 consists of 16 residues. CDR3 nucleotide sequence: TGTGCCAGCAGCTTGTGGCAGGGGGCCGACACCGGGGAGCTGTTTTTT. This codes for CASSLWQGADTGELFF.

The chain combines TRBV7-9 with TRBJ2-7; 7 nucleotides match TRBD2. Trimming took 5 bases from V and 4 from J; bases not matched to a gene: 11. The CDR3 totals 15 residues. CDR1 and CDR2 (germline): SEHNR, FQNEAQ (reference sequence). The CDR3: CASSPGVGGPYEQYF. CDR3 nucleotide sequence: TGTGCCAGCAGCCCGGGGGTGGGAGGGCCTTACGAGCAGTACTTC. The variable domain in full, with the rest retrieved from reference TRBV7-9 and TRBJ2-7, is DTGVSQNPRHKITKRGQNVTFRCDPISEHNRLYWYRQTLGQGPEFLTYFQNEAQLEKSRLLSDRFSAERPKGSFSTLEIQRTEQGDSAMYLCASSPGVGGPYEQYFGPGTRLTVT.

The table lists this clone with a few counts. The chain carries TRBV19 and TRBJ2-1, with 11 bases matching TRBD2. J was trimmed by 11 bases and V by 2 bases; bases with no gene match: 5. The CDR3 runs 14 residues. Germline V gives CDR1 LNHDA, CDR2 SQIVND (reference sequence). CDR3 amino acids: CASSIPGLAEQQFF. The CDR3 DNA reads TGTGCCAGTAGTATACCGGGACTAGCGGAACAGCAGTTCTTC.

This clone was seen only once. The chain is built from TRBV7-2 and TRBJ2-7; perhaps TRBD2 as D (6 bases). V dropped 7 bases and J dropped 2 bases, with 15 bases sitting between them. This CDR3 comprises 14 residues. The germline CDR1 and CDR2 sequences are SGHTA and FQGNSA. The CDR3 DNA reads TGTGCCAGCACCCCAGCGGGCAACCCCTACGAGCAGTACTTC. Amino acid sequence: CASTPAGNPYEQYF. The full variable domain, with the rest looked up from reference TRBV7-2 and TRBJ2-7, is GAGVSQSPSNKVTEKGKDVELRCDPISGHTALYWYRQSLGQGLEFLIYFQGNSAPDKSGLPSDRFSAERTGGSVSTLTIQRTQQEDSAVYLCASTPAGNPYEQYFGPGTRLTVT.

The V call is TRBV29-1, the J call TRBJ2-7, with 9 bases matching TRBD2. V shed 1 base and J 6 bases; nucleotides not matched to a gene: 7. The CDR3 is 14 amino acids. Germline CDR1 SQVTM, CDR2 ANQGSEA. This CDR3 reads CSVEASAGGGEQYF. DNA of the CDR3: TGCAGCGTTGAAGCCTCCGCGGGAGGGGGCGAGCAGTACTTC.

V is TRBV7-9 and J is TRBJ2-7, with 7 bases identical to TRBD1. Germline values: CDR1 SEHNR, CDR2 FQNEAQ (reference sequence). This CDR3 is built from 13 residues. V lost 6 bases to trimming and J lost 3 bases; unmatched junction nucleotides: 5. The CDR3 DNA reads TGTGCCAGCAGTCCGGACAGGAGCTACGAGCAGTACTTC. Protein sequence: CASSPDRSYEQYF. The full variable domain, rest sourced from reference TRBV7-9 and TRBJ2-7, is DTGVSQNPRHKITKRGQNVTFRCDPISEHNRLYWYRQTLGQGPEFLTYFQNEAQLEKSRLLSDRFSAERPKGSFSTLEIQRTEQGDSAMYLCASSPDRSYEQYFGPGTRLTVT.

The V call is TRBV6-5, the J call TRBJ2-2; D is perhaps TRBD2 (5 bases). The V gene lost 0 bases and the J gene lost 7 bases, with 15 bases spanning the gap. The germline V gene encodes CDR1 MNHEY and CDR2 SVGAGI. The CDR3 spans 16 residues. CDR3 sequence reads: CASSYSRGPFGGELFF. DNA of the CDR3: TGTGCCAGCAGTTACTCGAGAGGGCCTTTCGGCGGGGAGCTGTTTTTT.

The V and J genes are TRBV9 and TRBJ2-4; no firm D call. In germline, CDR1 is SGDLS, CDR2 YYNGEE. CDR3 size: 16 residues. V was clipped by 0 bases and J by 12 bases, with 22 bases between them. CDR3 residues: CASSVEATEKPFGQYF. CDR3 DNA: TGTGCCAGCAGCGTAGAGGCTACCGAGAAACCCTTTGGTCAGTACTTC.

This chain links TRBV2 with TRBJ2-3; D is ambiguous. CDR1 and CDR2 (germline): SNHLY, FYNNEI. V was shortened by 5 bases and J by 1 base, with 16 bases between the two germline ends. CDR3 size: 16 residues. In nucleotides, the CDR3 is TGTGCCAGCAGTACCCCCCTCAGTGGGGGCACAGATACGCAGTATTTT. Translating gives CASSTPLSGGTDTQYF.

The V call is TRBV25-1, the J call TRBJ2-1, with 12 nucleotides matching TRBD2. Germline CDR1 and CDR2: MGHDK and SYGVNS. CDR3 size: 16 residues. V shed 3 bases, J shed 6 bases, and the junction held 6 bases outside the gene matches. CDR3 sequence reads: CASSESSGRASNEQFF. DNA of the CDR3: TGTGCCAGCAGTGAGTCTAGCGGGAGGGCCAGCAATGAGCAGTTCTTC. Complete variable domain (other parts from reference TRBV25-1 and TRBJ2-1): EADIYQTPRYLVIGTGKKITLECSQTMGHDKMYWYQQDPGMELHLIHYSYGVNSTEKGDLSSESTVSRIRTEHFPLTLESARPSHTSQYLCASSESSGRASNEQFFGPGTRLTVL.

The CDR3 reads CASSISRRSNTGELFF. The CDR3 nucleotides are TGTGCCAGTAGTATTTCCCGCAGGTCGAACACCGGGGAGCTGTTTTTT. This chain connects TRBV19 to TRBJ2-2; D gene ambiguous. The CDR3 extends over 16 amino acids. CDR1 is LNHDA, CDR2 SQIVND, per germline (reference sequence). V dropped 3 bases and J dropped 0 bases, with 11 bases sitting between them.

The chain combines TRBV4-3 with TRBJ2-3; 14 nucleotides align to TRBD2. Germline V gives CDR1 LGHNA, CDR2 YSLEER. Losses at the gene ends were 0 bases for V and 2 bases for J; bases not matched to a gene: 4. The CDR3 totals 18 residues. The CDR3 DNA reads TGCGCCAGCAGCCAAGATGGACTAGCGGGAGGAAACACAGATACGCAGTATTTT. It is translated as CASSQDGLAGGNTDTQYF.

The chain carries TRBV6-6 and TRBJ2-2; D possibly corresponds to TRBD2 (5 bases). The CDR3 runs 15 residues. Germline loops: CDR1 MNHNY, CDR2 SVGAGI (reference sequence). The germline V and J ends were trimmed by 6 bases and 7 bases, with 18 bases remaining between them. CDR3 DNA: TGTGCCAGCAGCCTCCCCCACGCCGGGATCGGGGAGCTGTTTTTT. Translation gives CASSLPHAGIGELFF.

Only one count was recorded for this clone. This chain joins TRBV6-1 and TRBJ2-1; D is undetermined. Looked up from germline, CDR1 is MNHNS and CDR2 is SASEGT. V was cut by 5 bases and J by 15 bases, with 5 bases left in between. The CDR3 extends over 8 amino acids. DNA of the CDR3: TGTGCCAGCAGTTTAAGGTTCTTC. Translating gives CASSLRFF.

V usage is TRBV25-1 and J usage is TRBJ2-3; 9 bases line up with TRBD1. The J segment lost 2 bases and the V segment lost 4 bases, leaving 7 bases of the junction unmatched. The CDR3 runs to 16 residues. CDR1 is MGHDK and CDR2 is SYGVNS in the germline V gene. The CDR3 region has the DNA TGTGCCAGCAGTGGGGCCGGACAGGGGACCACAGATACGCAGTATTTT. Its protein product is CASSGAGQGTTDTQYF.

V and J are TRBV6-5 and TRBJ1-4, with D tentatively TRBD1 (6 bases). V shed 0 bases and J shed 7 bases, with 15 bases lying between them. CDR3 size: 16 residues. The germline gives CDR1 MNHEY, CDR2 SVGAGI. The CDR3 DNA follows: TGTGCCAGCAGTTACTCGACGGGGGGCGCGGGTGAAAAACTGTTTTTT. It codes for CASSYSTGGAGEKLFF.

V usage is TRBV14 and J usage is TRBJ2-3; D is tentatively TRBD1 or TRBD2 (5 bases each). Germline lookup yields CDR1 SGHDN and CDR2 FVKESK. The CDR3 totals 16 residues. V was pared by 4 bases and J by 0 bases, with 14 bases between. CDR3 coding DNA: TGTGCCAGCAGCCTCACTGGGGGAGCGAGCACAGATACGCAGTATTTT. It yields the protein CASSLTGGASTDTQYF.

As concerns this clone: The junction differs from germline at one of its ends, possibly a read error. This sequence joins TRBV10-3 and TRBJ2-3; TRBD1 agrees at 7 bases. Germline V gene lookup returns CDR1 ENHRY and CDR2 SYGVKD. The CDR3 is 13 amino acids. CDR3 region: CAISLRGGLQVDF. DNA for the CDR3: TGTGCCATCAGTTTGCGAGGGGGCCTGCAGGTTGATTTT.

The CDR3 spells CASSYSDGYNEQFF. CDR3 in DNA: TGTGCCAGCAGTTACTCGGACGGGTACAATGAGCAGTTCTTC. V and J are TRBV6-6 and TRBJ2-1; D gene ambiguous. CDR3 size: 14 residues. Germline lookup yields CDR1 MNHNY and CDR2 SVGAGI (reference sequence). The V gene lost 0 bases and the J gene lost 4 bases, with 7 bases spanning the gap.

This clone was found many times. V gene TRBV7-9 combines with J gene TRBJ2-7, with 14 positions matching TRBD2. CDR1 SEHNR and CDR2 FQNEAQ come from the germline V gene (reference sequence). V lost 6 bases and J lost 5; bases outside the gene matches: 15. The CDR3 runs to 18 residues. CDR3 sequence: CASSPRGTSGSLLHEQYF. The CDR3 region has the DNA TGTGCCAGCAGTCCCAGGGGGACTAGCGGGAGTTTGTTACACGAGCAGTACTTC.